These 20 T cell receptor beta chains share one sample of origin, sequenced in a study of shared clonotypes between healthy human individuals. TCRdb keeps only in-frame clones here, not all; method: immunoSEQ multiplex PCR. The repertoire includes approximately 2.1 million clones, more than 80% of them detected once, and 0.39% sits in the top ten. The sample comprised naive CD4+ T cells from PBMCs. Subset: CD45RA+ positively selected. These receptors came from a man aged 18 to 29 in good health. Some clones in this sample may be carry-over from other donors' samples.

The rearrangement uses TRBV5-1 and TRBJ2-3, with TRBD2 matching over 10 bases. The germline V gene has CDR1 SGHRS and CDR2 YFSETQ. The junction had 7 bases not matched to a gene; V was cut back by 4 bases and J by 2 bases. This CDR3 is 16 amino acids long. As DNA, the CDR3 is TGCGCCAGCAGCCGGGGACTAGCGAGATCCACAGATACGCAGTATTTT. Its translation: CASSRGLARSTDTQYF.

The CDR3 sequence: CASSIGGVYTITGELFF. The CDR3 nucleotides read TGTGCCAGTAGTATAGGGGGGGTCTACACCATAACCGGGGAGCTGTTTTTT. The rearrangement uses TRBV19 and TRBJ2-2, with a weak D call TRBD2 (6 bases). The CDR3 loop spans 17 amino acids. V dropped 1 base and J dropped 5 bases, with 17 bases sitting between them. Per germline, CDR1 LNHDA and CDR2 SQIVND (reference sequence).

This sequence joins TRBV29-1 and TRBJ2-1, with 10 nucleotides matching TRBD2. The length of the CDR3 is 14 residues. The V gene's germline CDR1 is SQVTM and CDR2 ANQGSEA. Trimming removed 7 bases from V and 6 bases from J; junction bases left unmatched: 9. For the CDR3, the DNA is TGCAGCGGACTCGGGACTAGCGCGATCAATGAGCAGTTCTTC. Protein sequence: CSGLGTSAINEQFF.

The chain has TRBV5-5 and TRBJ2-7, with 9 bases fitting TRBD1. This CDR3 spans 15 amino acids. In germline, CDR1 is SGHKS, CDR2 YYEKEE (reference sequence). The ends lost 1 base at V and 3 bases at J; junction bases unmatched: 5. The CDR3 sequence: CASSLSWDRVYEQYF. Written as DNA, the CDR3 is TGTGCCAGCAGCTTGTCCTGGGACAGGGTCTACGAGCAGTACTTC.

This clone showed up just once. The chain joins TRBV28 to TRBJ1-5; TRBD1 aligns across 10 bases. The germline V gene encodes CDR1 MDHEN and CDR2 SYDVKM. This CDR3 spans 15 amino acids. After removal of 7 bases from V and 6 bases from J, the junction contained 9 bases not matched to a gene. The CDR3 region is CASTRQGARTQPQHF. DNA of the CDR3: TGTGCCAGCACCCGACAGGGGGCACGAACTCAGCCCCAGCATTTT.

This clone occurred a few times. V and J are TRBV10-3 and TRBJ1-1, with D perhaps TRBD1 (6 bases). Trimming took 6 bases from V and 0 from J, leaving 8 bases between them. The CDR3 is 13 amino acids. Germline V lookup: CDR1 ENHRY, CDR2 SYGVKD. CDR3 coding DNA: TGTGCCATCAGGGGGACAATGAACACTGAAGCTTTCTTT. It is translated as CAIRGTMNTEAFF.

J is TRBJ1-1 and V is TRBV27; D gene ambiguous. The CDR3 extends over 13 amino acids. The V end was cut by 0 bases, the J end by 4 bases, with 6 bases between. Germline CDR1 reads MNHEY; CDR2 reads SMNVEV (reference sequence). CDR3 DNA: TGTGCCAGCAGTTTATCGGGGAGCACTGAAGCTTTCTTT. Amino acids: CASSLSGSTEAFF.

This clone appeared a single time. The rearrangement joins TRBV21-1 to TRBJ2-7; the table's D call, TRBD1, has no DNA check behind it. TRBV21-1 is designated a pseudogene. This CDR3 contains 15 residues. This chain's CDR3 is CASSLPGQGSNEQYF. DNA for the CDR3: TGTGCCAGCAGCCTCCCGGGACAGGGGTCCAACGAGCAGTACTTC.

This clone was found a few times. The gene calls are TRBV28 and TRBJ1-1; D uncertain. The CDR3 spans 15 residues. V lost 9 bases, J lost 1 base, and 18 bases lay in between. CDR1 MDHEN and CDR2 SYDVKM come from the germline V gene. In DNA, the CDR3 is TGTGCCAGTCCGAACGGCCGGTCGGGGAACACTGAAGCTTTCTTT. This encodes CASPNGRSGNTEAFF.

This chain links TRBV7-6 with TRBJ2-3; the D is unclear. The CDR3 covers 13 residues. Germline V gene lookup returns CDR1 SGHVS and CDR2 FNYEAQ. CDR3 amino acids: CASGVASTDTQYF. The CDR3, as DNA: TGTGCAAGTGGCGTTGCTAGCACAGATACGCAGTATTTT.

The chain is built from TRBV19 and TRBJ1-1; D remains ambiguous. The CDR3 loop spans 14 amino acids. Germline V gene lookup returns CDR1 LNHDA and CDR2 SQIVND (reference sequence). Deletions cut 5 bases from V and 8 bases from J, with 18 bases between. The CDR3 region is CASSLAFPRIEAFF. For the CDR3, the DNA is TGTGCCAGTAGTCTAGCGTTTCCCCGTATAGAAGCTTTCTTT.

The V gene is TRBV6-6, the J gene TRBJ2-5; D is unclear. CDR3 length: 15 amino acids. CDR1 and CDR2 (germline): MNHNY, SVGAGI (reference sequence). V lost 0 bases and J 1 base, leaving 9 bases between the germline ends. CDR3 in DNA: TGTGCCAGCAGTTACTCGAAACAGCTCCAAGAGACCCAGTACTTC. Encoded protein: CASSYSKQLQETQYF.

This rearrangement joins TRBV4-1 to TRBJ2-5; D not resolved. Germline lookup yields CDR1 MGHRA and CDR2 YSYEKL. V lost 1 base, J lost 5 bases, and 11 bases lay in between. The CDR3 is made up of 14 amino acids. This chain's CDR3 is CASSQGFAAETQYF. In nucleotides, the CDR3 is TGCGCCAGCAGCCAAGGTTTCGCGGCGGAGACCCAGTACTTC.

The chain joins TRBV30 to TRBJ2-2; a possible D gene is TRBD2 (6 bases). The CDR3 is 14 residues long. Between the trimmed V and J ends, which lost 5 bases and 2 bases, there was a span of 12 bases. CDR1 is GTSNPN, CDR2 SVGIG, per germline (reference sequence). CDR3 nucleotides: TGTGCCTGGGCCGCGGGGAGAAACACCGGGGAGCTGTTTTTT. Its translation: CAWAAGRNTGELFF.

This chain connects TRBV11-3 to TRBJ2-2; 7 positions agree with TRBD1. The CDR3 covers 16 residues. Per germline, CDR1 SGHNT and CDR2 YENEEA. Trimming removed 5 bases from V and 4 bases from J; junction bases left unmatched: 10. CDR3 DNA sequence: TGTGCCAGCAGCCTTAGGGGGCAATCAAGCACCGGGGAGCTGTTTTTT. Amino acids: CASSLRGQSSTGELFF.

CDR3 DNA sequence: TGCGCCAGCAGCTCCCGACCCCCTGGACAGGGAAAATACTATGGCTACACCTTC. This encodes CASSSRPPGQGKYYGYTF. The rearrangement links TRBV5-1 to TRBJ1-2, with TRBD1 identical over 8 bases. Trimming took 3 bases from V and 3 from J; bases not matched to a gene: 16. The CDR3 length is 18 residues. CDR1 and CDR2 from the germline V gene are SGHRS and YFSETQ.

The chain links TRBV7-8 to TRBJ1-3; 7 bases fit TRBD1. The CDR3 extends over 15 amino acids. The V gene's germline CDR1 is SGHVS and CDR2 FQNEAQ. Trimming took 4 bases from V and 0 from J; bases not matched to a gene: 3. DNA for the CDR3: TGTGCCAGCAGCTCGGGACAGAGCTCTGGAAACACCATATATTTT. It codes for CASSSGQSSGNTIYF.

As DNA, the CDR3 is TGTGCCAGCAGTCCGAGGACAGGGCGTTTTGGCTATGGCTACACCTTC. This codes for CASSPRTGRFGYGYTF. V is TRBV5-6 and J is TRBJ1-2; 8 nucleotides match TRBD1. The CDR3 covers 16 residues. V trimming: 5 bases; J trimming: 4 bases; junction bases outside the gene matches: 13. Looked up from germline, CDR1 is SGHDT and CDR2 is YYEEEE.

This chain joins TRBV15 and TRBJ2-6; D call uncertain. Germline values: CDR1 LNHNV, CDR2 YYDKDF (reference sequence). The CDR3 sequence is 15 residues long. V was cut by 2 bases and J by 0 bases, with 5 bases left in between. CDR3 coding DNA: TGTGCCACCAGCAGACAGCGCTCTGGGGCCAACGTCCTGACTTTC. Its translation: CATSRQRSGANVLTF.

The V call is TRBV2, the J call TRBJ1-2, with D unclear. The CDR3 is 13 amino acids. The V gene lost 3 bases and the J gene lost 7 bases, with 12 bases spanning the gap. The germline gives CDR1 SNHLY, CDR2 FYNNEI. Here the CDR3 DNA reads TGTGCCAGCAGTGAGACTCCGGAGGGTGGCTACACCTTC. Residues: CASSETPEGGYTF.